Reported below is one T cell receptor (beta chain). Next came a second PCR, run for about 6 to 11 cycles, which used a sample-barcoded 5' primer along with a J-beta primer mix. TCRdb reprocessed the 5' RACE reads via MiXCR and lists one record per CDR3 protein. Of 1,300,000 or so distinct CDR3 sequences in the sample, almost 60% are singletons; the top ten hold roughly 7%. This record belongs to a study of blood T cells in healthy people across ages. Study details: About one barcoded beta molecule per two T cells was captured by template switching.

Trimming removed 2 bases from V and 0 bases from J, with 14 bases in between. Germline V CDR1 and CDR2: DFQATT, SNEGSKA (reference sequence). This CDR3 contains 16 residues. Caucasian, healthy and from Russia, the donors were aged between about 6 and 100. The clonotype was recovered from a man between 18 and 29 years old in good health. Sequenced input: blood. The chain combines TRBV20-1 with TRBJ2-1; possibly TRBD1 for D (5 bases). The CDR3 DNA sequence: TGCAGTGCTAGAATTCCGACAGACAACTCCTACAATGAGCAGTTCTTC. This sequence encodes CSARIPTDNSYNEQFF.